The 32 T cell receptor beta chains presented below share a single source sample, sequenced in a study of regulatory T cells in long-lasting Graves disease. Investigators prepared the TCR beta libraries by applying iRepertoire HTBI primers and Arm-PCR of CDR3 regions. TCRdb recomputed calls from the multiplex PCR reads with MiXCR, one row per CDR3 protein. Found here are a few hundred thousand distinct CDR3 sequences, around 19% of them singletons; the top ten hold 11% to 15%. The sample's time point: newly diagnosed GD, antithyroid drugs for less than 3 months. PBMCs provided the RNA from which the TCR library was made. These sequences were also reported in another study, on T cells in Graves' hyperthyroidism and ophthalmopathy.

This specimen consisted of peripheral blood mononuclear cells (PBMCs), obtained at new diagnosis, from a patient treated with antithyroid drugs. The receptors shown here come from a woman aged 25 to 39 with Graves disease.

This clonotype came up many times. The chain uses TRBV24-1 and TRBJ1-5, with TRBD1 matching 10 bases. Germline trimming cut 3 bases from V and 2 bases from J; bases unmatched to any gene: 3. Per the germline V gene, CDR1 is KGHDR and CDR2 is SFDVKD. The CDR3 extends over 16 amino acids. CDR3 coding DNA: TGTGCCACCAGTGATACCGGGACAGGGGGCAATCAGCCCCAGCATTTT. Protein sequence: CATSDTGTGGNQPQHF.

Regarding this clonotype: A read error is possible here, since a much larger clone lies one base away. The chain employs TRBV12-3 or TRBV12-4 and TRBJ2-6, with a tentative D call TRBD2 (5 bases). The CDR3 covers 15 residues. Trimming left V 4 bases short and J 0 bases short, with 7 bases between. CDR3 in DNA: TGTGCCAGCAGTTGCGGACTCTCTGGGGCCAACGTCCTGACTTTC. Its translation is CASSCGLSGANVLTF.

The chain has TRBV6-1 and TRBJ2-1; 7 positions match TRBD2. Losses at the gene ends were 4 bases for V and 4 bases for J; bases not matched to a gene: 1. The CDR3 sequence is 13 residues long. Germline CDR1 and CDR2: MNHNS and SASEGT. The CDR3 sequence: CASSGRGYNEQFF. CDR3 in DNA: TGTGCCAGCAGTGGGCGGGGGTACAATGAGCAGTTCTTC.

This clonotype was observed at least ten times. V is TRBV13 and J is TRBJ2-2; 7 nucleotides align to TRBD2. With V trimmed by 6 bases and J by 1 base, 2 bases remained unmatched. The CDR3 loop spans 14 amino acids. Germline loops: CDR1 PRHDT, CDR2 FYEKMQ (reference sequence). The CDR3 here is CASRPGGNTGELFF. The CDR3 DNA reads as TGTGCCAGCAGACCGGGGGGGAACACCGGGGAGCTGTTTTTT.

This clonotype was observed at least ten times. The rearrangement links TRBV5-1 to TRBJ1-2; D not certain. Germline V gives CDR1 SGHRS, CDR2 YFSETQ. The CDR3 is 14 residues long. Trimming removed 4 bases from V and 1 base from J, with 11 bases in between. The chain's CDR3 is CASSDDGINYGYTF. The CDR3 DNA sequence: TGCGCCAGCAGCGACGACGGTATTAACTATGGCTACACCTTC.

This rearrangement joins TRBV19 to TRBJ1-2, with 10 bases lining up with TRBD1. CDR3 length: 14 amino acids. Per the germline V gene, CDR1 is LNHDA and CDR2 is SQIVND (reference sequence). Trimming at V came to 4 bases and at J to 4 bases, leaving 3 bases not matched to a gene. CDR3 amino acids: CASSTGTGAYGYTF. CDR3 DNA: TGTGCCAGTAGTACCGGGACAGGGGCCTATGGCTACACCTTC.

The J gene is TRBJ1-2, the V gene TRBV7-9; D unclear. Per the germline V gene, CDR1 is SEHNR and CDR2 is FQNEAQ (reference sequence). CDR3 size: 12 residues. V lost 4 bases to trimming and J lost 8 bases, with 11 bases between them. The CDR3 is CASSYVQDGYTF. CDR3 coding DNA: TGTGCCAGCAGCTATGTCCAGGACGGCTACACCTTC.

This clonotype has ten or more counts. The chain has TRBV9 and TRBJ1-5; D remains unclear. The V end was cut by 3 bases, the J end by 11 bases, with 18 bases between. The germline gives CDR1 SGDLS, CDR2 YYNGEE. The CDR3 spans 14 residues. The CDR3: CASSDGPLGRAQHF. CDR3 coding DNA: TGTGCCAGCAGCGACGGCCCCTTGGGGAGAGCCCAGCATTTT. Supplemented by reference TRBV9 and TRBJ1-5, the full variable domain reads DSGVTQTPKHLITATGQRVTLRCSPRSGDLSVYWYQQSLDQGLQFLIQYYNGEERAKGNILERFSAQQFPDLHSELNLSSLELGDSALYFCASSDGPLGRAQHFGDGTRLSIL.

This clonotype was seen many times. The J gene is TRBJ1-5, the V gene TRBV7-2; weak D call: TRBD1 (6 bases). The CDR3 extends over 14 amino acids. V was shortened by 1 base and J by 4 bases, with 8 bases between the two germline ends. CDR1 and CDR2 from the germline V gene are SGHTA and FQGNSA. CDR3 region: CASSLDQGNQPQHF. The CDR3 bases are TGTGCCAGCAGCTTAGATCAGGGGAATCAGCCCCAGCATTTT.

There are many counts of this clonotype. The chain has TRBV9 and TRBJ1-6; TRBD1 matches 9 bases. The germline V gene has CDR1 SGDLS and CDR2 YYNGEE. Germline trimming cut 4 bases from V and 5 bases from J; bases unmatched to any gene: 1. This CDR3 comprises 14 residues. The CDR3 spells CASSWDRDNSPLHF. The CDR3, as DNA: TGTGCCAGCAGCTGGGACAGGGATAATTCACCCCTCCACTTT.

This clonotype was detected ten times or more. The V and J genes are TRBV7-9 and TRBJ2-3; 10 bases map to TRBD2. Germline V gene lookup returns CDR1 SEHNR and CDR2 FQNEAQ (reference sequence). The CDR3 sequence is 16 residues long. The J segment lost 2 bases and the V segment lost 7 bases, leaving 9 bases of the junction unmatched. The CDR3 spells CASTDALAGATDTQYF. For the CDR3, the DNA is TGTGCCAGCACCGACGCCCTAGCGGGGGCCACAGATACGCAGTATTTT.

This clonotype was found many times. This chain links TRBV7-6 with TRBJ2-7, with D perhaps TRBD2 (5 bases). CDR1 SGHVS and CDR2 FNYEAQ come from the germline V gene. The CDR3 length is 15 residues. Trimming removed 1 base at V and 4 bases at J, with 14 bases between. The CDR3 DNA reads as TGTGCCAGCAGCTTAGAATCTAGCCTTGTTTACGAGCAGTACTTC. Protein sequence: CASSLESSLVYEQYF. Variable domain in full (rest from reference TRBV7-6 and TRBJ2-7): GAGVSQSPRYKVTKRGQDVALRCDPISGHVSLYWYRQALGQGPEFLTYFNYEAQQDKSGLPNDRFSAERPEGSISTLTIQRTEQRDSAMYRCASSLESSLVYEQYFGPGTRLTVT.

This clonotype was counted between two and nine times. The genes are TRBV5-4 and TRBJ2-1; tentatively, D is TRBD1 (6 bases). CDR3 length equals 16 residues. Trimming took off 3 bases at V and 3 bases at J, with 16 bases between the two ends. Germline V CDR1 and CDR2: SGHNT, YYREEE (reference sequence). As DNA, the CDR3 is TGTGCCAGCAGCTCCCCCGGGACACGATACTACAATGAGCAGTTCTTC. Its translation is CASSSPGTRYYNEQFF.

This clonotype appeared many times. The chain combines TRBV13 with TRBJ2-1; the D is unclear. The CDR3 is made up of 16 amino acids. Germline V gene sequence: CDR1 PRHDT, CDR2 FYEKMQ (reference sequence). The ends were cut back, 5 bases at V and 5 bases at J, with 19 bases in the middle. This chain's CDR3 is CASSLSLFAVDNEQFF. The CDR3 bases are TGTGCCAGCAGCCTTAGTTTATTTGCAGTCGACAATGAGCAGTTCTTC.

The CDR3 DNA follows: TGTGCCAGCAGCGCAACAGGGCGGCTTGATAGCAATCAGCCCCAGCATTTT. Encoded protein: CASSATGRLDSNQPQHF. This rearrangement joins TRBV11-2 to TRBJ1-5; D possibly corresponds to TRBD1 (6 bases). Trimming left V 5 bases short and J 0 bases short, with 17 bases between. CDR1 is SGHAT and CDR2 is FQNNGV in the germline V gene. The CDR3 consists of 17 residues.

This clonotype was seen at least ten times. The chain uses TRBV20-1 and TRBJ2-5; 12 positions match TRBD1. V lost 6 bases to trimming and J lost 5 bases; unmatched junction nucleotides: 7. Germline V CDR1 and CDR2: DFQATT, SNEGSKA (reference sequence). The CDR3 is 14 amino acids. The CDR3 coding sequence is TGCAGTGCCGTCCGGGACAGGGGGCGTGAGACCCAGTACTTC. It encodes CSAVRDRGRETQYF.

This clonotype showed up just a few times. The chain uses TRBV27 and TRBJ2-2; 12 positions match TRBD1. There are 18 residues in the CDR3. Germline CDR1 is MNHEY and CDR2 is SMNVEV (reference sequence). Trimming took 7 bases from V and 7 from J; bases not matched to a gene: 16. The DNA of the CDR3 is TGTGCCAGCACCAAAATTCTCCCGGGACAGGGGGCTGTCGGGGAGCTGTTTTTT. It is translated as CASTKILPGQGAVGELFF.

This clonotype was detected ten times or more. The rearrangement links TRBV12-3 or TRBV12-4 to TRBJ1-5; TRBD1 might be the D (6 bases). Trimming took 6 bases from V and 3 from J, leaving 12 bases between them. The CDR3 loop spans 14 amino acids. The CDR3 sequence: CASRSGVANQPQHF. In nucleotides, the CDR3 is TGTGCCAGCAGATCAGGGGTGGCCAATCAGCCCCAGCATTTT.

This clonotype occurred many times. The rearrangement links TRBV12-3 or TRBV12-4 to TRBJ2-7; TRBD2 is a possible D gene (6 bases). This CDR3 has 13 amino acids. V lost 8 bases to trimming and J lost 1 base, with 12 bases between them. In DNA, the CDR3 is TGTGCCAGCCGAGGGACTGGATCCTACGAGCAGTACTTC. Translation gives CASRGTGSYEQYF.

This clonotype was seen ten or more times. This chain links TRBV2 with TRBJ2-6; D may match TRBD1 or TRBD2 (5 bases each). Trimming left V 11 bases short and J 0 bases short, with 14 bases between. CDR1 and CDR2 from the germline V gene are SNHLY and FYNNEI. The CDR3 is 15 residues long. Here the CDR3 DNA reads TGTGCCGGCCGGGACGCAAACTCTGGGGCCAACGTCCTGACTTTC. Translated: CAGRDANSGANVLTF.

This clonotype was detected a few times. The V and J genes are TRBV4-1 and TRBJ1-2; D may be TRBD1 (6 bases). Looked up from germline, CDR1 is MGHRA and CDR2 is YSYEKL. CDR3 length equals 15 residues. Trimming shortened V by 2 bases and J by 5 bases, and 15 bases separated the two germline ends. CDR3 DNA sequence: TGCGCCAGCAGCCAACCTCAGAGGGGGGTGTATGGCTACACCTTC. Translated, it gives CASSQPQRGVYGYTF.

A few counts support this clonotype. The rearrangement uses TRBV4-1 and TRBJ2-2; the match to TRBD2 covers 7 bases. Germline V gene lookup returns CDR1 MGHRA and CDR2 YSYEKL. There are 16 residues in the CDR3. J lost 1 base, V lost 5 bases, and 7 bases had no gene match. CDR3 bases: TGCGCCAGCAGCGCTAAGGAGCGGGGGAACACCGGGGAGCTGTTTTTT. This gives the protein CASSAKERGNTGELFF.

CDR3 protein: CASSLEGQTSDTEAFF. The CDR3 nucleotides read TGTGCCAGCAGTTTAGAGGGACAGACCTCAGACACTGAAGCTTTCTTT. V gene TRBV27 combines with J gene TRBJ1-1; TRBD1 aligns across 7 bases. In germline, CDR1 is MNHEY, CDR2 SMNVEV (reference sequence). V trimming: 2 bases; J trimming: 3 bases; junction bases outside the gene matches: 9. The CDR3 totals 16 residues.

Of note for this clonotype: A single base is all that separates this from a far larger clone, so a read error is likely. The chain joins TRBV3-1 to TRBJ2-1; D may correspond to TRBD1 or TRBD2 (5 bases each). The germline V and J ends were trimmed by 4 bases and 10 bases, with 14 bases remaining between them. Germline CDR1 reads LGHDT; CDR2 reads YNNKEL (reference sequence). CDR3 length: 13 amino acids. CDR3 in amino acids: CASSRDRTYEQFF. For the CDR3, the DNA is TGTGCCAGCAGCCGGGACCGTACATACGAGCAGTTCTTC.

This clonotype was seen at least ten times. The chain couples TRBV19 to TRBJ1-2, with D possibly matching TRBD1 (6 bases). This CDR3 comprises 15 residues. Trimming took off 0 bases at V and 3 bases at J, with 11 bases between the two ends. CDR1 LNHDA and CDR2 SQIVND come from the germline V gene (reference sequence). The CDR3 loop is CASSIDRGTHYGYTF. In DNA, the CDR3 is TGTGCCAGTAGTATAGATCGGGGGACACACTATGGCTACACCTTC.

This clonotype was observed at least ten times. This chain joins TRBV20-1 and TRBJ2-2; 7 bases line up with TRBD1. Germline values: CDR1 DFQATT, CDR2 SNEGSKA (reference sequence). The CDR3 has 14 amino acids. With V trimmed by 4 bases and J by 4 bases, 6 bases remained unmatched. The CDR3 region is CSATRQGVTGELFF. DNA of the CDR3: TGCAGTGCTACACGACAGGGTGTCACCGGGGAGCTGTTTTTT.

This clonotype appeared a single time. This sequence joins TRBV19 and TRBJ2-5, with a tentative D call TRBD1 (6 bases). Trimming shortened V by 7 bases and J by 1 base, and 16 bases separated the two germline ends. This CDR3 contains 15 residues. Germline loops: CDR1 LNHDA, CDR2 SQIVND (reference sequence). CDR3 residues: CASTTRARGQETQYF. CDR3 sequence (DNA): TGTGCCAGTACTACCCGGGCCAGGGGCCAAGAGACCCAGTACTTC.

Ten or more counts support this clonotype. The chain employs TRBV29-1 and TRBJ1-5, with D unresolved. Trimming took off 4 bases at V and 3 bases at J, with 10 bases between the two ends. The CDR3 runs to 13 residues. Looked up from germline, CDR1 is SQVTM and CDR2 is ANQGSEA. The DNA for the CDR3 is TGCAGCGTTGGAGGAGGGTTCAATCAGCCCCAGCATTTT. Translation: CSVGGGFNQPQHF.

Points on this clonotype: This sequence may be a read error, since a much larger clone differs from it by one base. A read error is likely, as this CDR3 ends without the conserved phenylalanine or tryptophan. This rearrangement joins TRBV4-2 to TRBJ1-1; maybe TRBD1 (5 bases). The germline CDR1 and CDR2 sequences are LGHNA and YNFKEQ. The CDR3 totals 14 residues. Trimming stripped 4 bases from V and 0 bases from J, with 9 bases between. CDR3 sequence (DNA): TGTGCCAGCAGCCCCGAGGGGCTGAACACTGAAGCTTTCTTG. It is translated as CASSPEGLNTEAFL.

The chain's CDR3 is CASSIRPGRIQETQYF. The CDR3 nucleotides read TGTGCCAGTAGTATAAGACCGGGACGTATCCAAGAGACCCAGTACTTC. The rearrangement links TRBV19 to TRBJ2-5, with D tentatively TRBD1 or TRBD2 (5 bases each). The CDR3 runs to 16 residues. Germline V gene sequence: CDR1 LNHDA, CDR2 SQIVND (reference sequence). The V gene lost 2 bases and the J gene lost 1 base, with 14 bases spanning the gap. Based on the CDR3 plus reference TRBV19 and TRBJ2-5, the full variable domain is DGGITQSPKYLFRKEGQNVTLSCEQNLNHDAMYWYRQDPGQGLRLIYYSQIVNDFQKGDIAEGYSVSREKKESFPLTVTSAQKNPTAFYLCASSIRPGRIQETQYFGPGTRLLVL.

The J gene is TRBJ2-3, the V gene TRBV12-3 or TRBV12-4; 9 bases align to TRBD2. The V gene end was trimmed by 0 bases and the J gene end by 3 bases; junction bases not matched to a gene: 13. The CDR3 sequence is 19 residues long. CDR3 coding DNA: TGTGCCAGCAGTTTAGCGCGTTTCGGCGGGAGGGAAGGGACAGATACGCAGTATTTT. It encodes CASSLARFGGREGTDTQYF.

This clonotype was seen at least ten times. The chain combines TRBV11-2 with TRBJ2-3; 7 bases line up with TRBD1. The CDR3 contains 12 residues. With 7 bases clipped from V and 5 bases from J, the junction kept 3 bases outside the gene matches. Germline assignment: CDR1 SGHAT and CDR2 FQNNGV. The CDR3 reads CASTRTGDTQYF. The CDR3, as DNA: TGTGCCAGCACCCGGACAGGAGATACGCAGTATTTT.